This TCR beta chain was profiled in a study of blood T cell repertoires in COVID-19. Overall study context: Donors in the United States, Italy and Spain gave samples during acute or convalescent COVID-19.

This CDR3 spans 13 amino acids. Germline trimming cut 6 bases from V and 5 bases from J; bases unmatched to any gene: 4. The germline V gene encodes CDR1 KGHSH and CDR2 LQKENI. The method was immunoSEQ multiplex PCR; TCRdb's version includes in-frame clones alone and lacks a portion of them. The sample contains around 260,000 clones, approximately 89% of which appear only once. The sequencing input was peripheral blood. The J gene is TRBJ1-1, the V gene TRBV18; 9 bases match TRBD1. This clonotype was obtained from a woman in her 50s with acute or convalescent COVID-19. The CDR3 DNA is TGTGCCAGCTCCCCCGGACAGGGGACTGAAGCTTTCTTT. Amino acids: CASSPGQGTEAFF. Full variable domain (rest looked up from reference TRBV18 and TRBJ1-1): NAGVMQNPRHLVRRRGQEARLRCSPMKGHSHVYWYRQLPEEGLKFMVYLQKENIIDESGMPKERFSAEFPKEGPSILRIQQVVRGDSAAYFCASSPGQGTEAFFGQGTRLTVV.